Each of the 12 T cell receptor beta chains below was sequenced from the same sample in a study of T-cell reconstitution after alpha-beta-depleted transplantation in children. Findings and limits, study-wide: Once a year had passed after transplant, T-cell counts and diversity came mostly from newly produced T cells.

Preparing the TCRbeta library involved the use of unique molecular identifiers. Each CDR3 protein is one row after TCRdb ran MiXCR on the PCR reads. The sample yields 250,000 to 300,000 distinct CDR3 sequences, over 7.5% seen once. Antigens for these TCRs are unknown. The specimen was peripheral blood, collected 360 days after TCRalphabeta/CD19-depleted stem cell transplant. Every receptor here comes from a female patient under 10 years old who had a stem cell transplant for Fanconi anemia, so the T cells may come from the graft donor.

This clonotype has at least ten counts. The chain carries TRBV12-3 or TRBV12-4 and TRBJ1-6, with no clear D. Deletions cut 8 bases from V and 7 bases from J, with 21 bases between. The CDR3 consists of 16 residues. The CDR3 loop reads CASGILIGRINSPLHF. CDR3 sequence (DNA): TGTGCCAGCGGAATCTTAATCGGACGGATAAATTCACCCCTCCACTTT.

At least ten counts were recorded for this clonotype. V gene TRBV28 combines with J gene TRBJ2-1; perhaps TRBD1 as D (7 bases). V was pared by 6 bases and J by 7 bases, with 19 bases between. CDR3 length: 15 amino acids. Germline-derived CDR1 and CDR2 are MDHEN and SYDVKM. As DNA, the CDR3 is TGTGCCAGCAGCTTAGGCGGGACAGATTTGAATGAGCAGTTCTTC. Translated, it gives CASSLGGTDLNEQFF.

This clonotype has ten or more counts. CDR3 sequence reads: CASSPLDRAREQYF. The CDR3 nucleotides read TGTGCCAGCAGTCCGCTGGACAGGGCTCGCGAGCAGTACTTC. The rearrangement uses TRBV12-3 or TRBV12-4 and TRBJ2-7, with 8 bases fitting TRBD1. The CDR3 length is 14 residues. Germline trimming cut 5 bases from V and 6 bases from J; bases unmatched to any gene: 9.

The chain couples TRBV5-6 to TRBJ2-1; 7 bases agree with TRBD1. V dropped 6 bases and J dropped 7; count of bases not matched to a gene: 10. CDR3 length: 14 amino acids. Germline V gene lookup returns CDR1 SGHDT and CDR2 YYEEEE. CDR3 protein: CASTTPQGWNEQFF. CDR3 nucleotides: TGTGCCAGCACCACCCCACAGGGGTGGAATGAGCAGTTCTTC.

This chain uses TRBV18 with TRBJ2-7; tentative D call: TRBD1 (5 bases). Per the germline V gene, CDR1 is KGHSH and CDR2 is LQKENI. This CDR3 region has 12 residues. Trimming left V 6 bases short and J 1 base short, with 7 bases between. CDR3 loop: CASSAGSYEQYV. CDR3 sequence (DNA): TGTGCCAGCTCGGCAGGGTCCTACGAGCAGTACGTC.

The chain is built from TRBV27 and TRBJ2-3, with D possibly matching TRBD2 (6 bases). V dropped 5 bases and J dropped 8 bases, with 20 bases sitting between them. Germline V gene data show CDR1 as MNHEY and CDR2 as SMNVEV (reference sequence). The CDR3 covers 15 residues. The CDR3, as DNA: TGTGCCAGCAGTCCCGGGGGTGGGGCTGGTGGTACGCAGTATTTT. The encoded protein is CASSPGGGAGGTQYF.

In this sample, this clonotype turned up many times. The chain uses TRBV9 and TRBJ1-2, with D maybe TRBD1 (6 bases). In germline, CDR1 is SGDLS, CDR2 YYNGEE. The CDR3 is made up of 13 amino acids. V shed 1 base and J shed 8 bases, with 12 bases lying between them. The CDR3 coding sequence is TGTGCCAGCAGCGTATCAGGGGAAGAGGGCTACACCTTC. Its protein product is CASSVSGEEGYTF. The complete variable domain, with remaining parts taken from reference TRBV9 and TRBJ1-2, reads DSGVTQTPKHLITATGQRVTLRCSPRSGDLSVYWYQQSLDQGLQFLIQYYNGEERAKGNILERFSAQQFPDLHSELNLSSLELGDSALYFCASSVSGEEGYTFGSGTRLTVV.

This clonotype was detected only a few times. This chain links TRBV5-5 with TRBJ2-7; 7 positions agree with TRBD1. The CDR3 runs to 15 residues. Germline CDR1 is SGHKS and CDR2 is YYEKEE (reference sequence). Trimming removed 2 bases from V and 3 bases from J; junction bases left unmatched: 8. CDR3 DNA sequence: TGTGCCAGCAGCTTCCTGTGGACAGGACTCTACGAGCAGTACGTC. This codes for CASSFLWTGLYEQYV.

This clonotype was counted many times. The chain joins TRBV5-1 to TRBJ1-6; 8 positions match TRBD1. V dropped 3 bases and J dropped 4; count of bases not matched to a gene: 3. Germline CDR1 is SGHRS and CDR2 is YFSETQ. The length of the CDR3 is 15 residues. CDR3 region: CASSSDRVYNSPLHF. CDR3 nucleotides: TGCGCCAGCAGCTCGGACAGGGTTTATAATTCACCCCTCCACTTT.

This clonotype was picked up a small number of times. V gene TRBV7-3 combines with J gene TRBJ2-1; 8 bases map to TRBD2. The CDR3 has 16 residues. CDR1 and CDR2 (germline): SGHTA, FQGTGA. V gave up 2 bases and J gave up 7 bases; unmatched junction bases: 10. This chain's CDR3 is CASSLEGSGTWNEQFF. As DNA, the CDR3 is TGTGCCAGCAGCTTAGAGGGTAGCGGGACGTGGAATGAGCAGTTCTTC.

The table lists this clonotype with many counts. The V call is TRBV29-1, the J call TRBJ2-1, with TRBD1 matching 8 bases. Germline CDR1 SQVTM, CDR2 ANQGSEA. Trimming at V came to 5 bases and at J to 7 bases, leaving 13 bases not matched to a gene. This CDR3 has 15 residues. The CDR3 nucleotides are TGCAGCGTTACCCGGCCCGGAGGACAGGGAAATGAGCAGTTCTTC. Translated, it gives CSVTRPGGQGNEQFF.

This chain connects TRBV7-2 to TRBJ1-1; D might be TRBD1 (5 bases). V lost 0 bases, J lost 4 bases, and 15 bases lay in between. The CDR3 runs to 16 residues. Germline CDR1 reads SGHTA; CDR2 reads FQGNSA. CDR3 sequence reads: CASSLAGVLPGTEAFF. CDR3 in DNA: TGTGCCAGCAGCTTAGCGGGGGTATTACCCGGCACTGAAGCTTTCTTT.